Listed here are 21 T cell receptor beta chains from one sample, sequenced in a study of cytomegalovirus exposure and HLA in healthy donors. Primers included in the PCR were 60 Vbeta and 13 Jbeta primers. Here immunoSEQ multiplex PCR was the method, and the copy in TCRdb shows in-frame clones only, minus some. The repertoire holds over 200,000 clones, with 82% as singletons. The source material was PBMCs. Receptors were obtained from a man aged 35 to 55 in good health and CMV-seropositive.

The CDR3 region is CASSFNNYEQYV. Here the CDR3 DNA reads TGTGCCAGCAGCTTTAACAACTACGAGCAGTACGTC. This chain links TRBV11-2 with TRBJ2-7; D is ambiguous. Deletions cut 3 bases from V and 3 bases from J, with 6 bases between. Germline lookup yields CDR1 SGHAT and CDR2 FQNNGV. There are 12 residues in the CDR3.

This sequence joins TRBV10-3 and TRBJ1-1; D possibly corresponds to TRBD1 (5 bases). The CDR3 runs to 13 residues. CDR1 and CDR2 from the germline V gene are ENHRY and SYGVKD. V dropped 2 bases and J dropped 3 bases, with 7 bases sitting between them. CDR3 coding DNA: TGTGCCATCAGTGAGGGAGGGGACACTGAAGCTTTCTTT. This codes for CAISEGGDTEAFF.

The V call is TRBV5-6, the J call TRBJ2-3; 10 nucleotides line up with TRBD1. The CDR3 sequence is 15 residues long. Germline-derived CDR1 and CDR2 are SGHDT and YYEEEE. V lost 4 bases to trimming and J lost 1 base; unmatched junction nucleotides: 3. The CDR3 loop is CASSRQGAGTDTQYF. In DNA, the CDR3 is TGTGCCAGCAGCCGACAGGGGGCAGGCACAGATACGCAGTATTTT.

V is TRBV9 and J is TRBJ2-2; D uncertain. The CDR3 totals 15 residues. Looked up from germline, CDR1 is SGDLS and CDR2 is YYNGEE. V lost 0 bases, J lost 2 bases, and 8 bases lay in between. Here the CDR3 reads CASSVGRHNTGELFF. The CDR3 bases are TGTGCCAGCAGCGTAGGGCGACACAACACCGGGGAGCTGTTTTTT.

The chain carries TRBV5-1 and TRBJ2-3; D is ambiguous. Per the germline V gene, CDR1 is SGHRS and CDR2 is YFSETQ. Between the trimmed V and J ends, which lost 4 bases and 1 base, there was a span of 13 bases. The CDR3 sequence is 15 residues long. In DNA, the CDR3 is TGCGCCAGCAGCCATCTGCCGGGTGGCACAGATACGCAGTATTTT. Translating gives CASSHLPGGTDTQYF.

V gene TRBV9 combines with J gene TRBJ1-2, with 8 bases that match TRBD1. Germline V gene lookup returns CDR1 SGDLS and CDR2 YYNGEE. This CDR3 contains 16 residues. V trimming: 0 bases; J trimming: 6 bases; junction bases outside the gene matches: 10. The chain's CDR3 is CASSVDPTGEVDGYTF. The CDR3 DNA sequence: TGTGCCAGCAGCGTAGACCCGACAGGGGAAGTCGATGGCTACACCTTC.

This chain links TRBV7-3 with TRBJ2-1, with TRBD2 identical over 9 bases. Germline assignment: CDR1 SGHTA and CDR2 FQGTGA. Unmatched junction bases numbered 7, after V lost 4 bases and J lost 15 bases. CDR3 length: 12 residues. This CDR3 reads CASSYSGSRPFF. Written as DNA, the CDR3 is TGTGCCAGCAGCTATAGCGGGAGCCGTCCGTTCTTC.

This clone has just a few counts. The chain is built from TRBV6-5 and TRBJ2-6; D is possibly TRBD2 (5 bases). The CDR3 is 16 residues long. Trimming took 0 bases from V and 4 from J, leaving 10 bases between them. Per germline, CDR1 MNHEY and CDR2 SVGAGI. In DNA, the CDR3 is TGTGCCAGCAGTTACTCGCGGGCTTCGGGGGCCAACGTCCTGACTTTC. Translated: CASSYSRASGANVLTF.

J is TRBJ2-3 and V is TRBV7-9; the D is unclear. Germline CDR1 reads SEHNR; CDR2 reads FQNEAQ (reference sequence). V lost 4 bases and J lost 5, with 7 bases in between. The CDR3 is made up of 12 amino acids. CDR3 in amino acids: CASSSPLDTQYF. In DNA, the CDR3 is TGTGCCAGCAGCTCCCCTTTAGATACGCAGTATTTT.

This sequence joins TRBV19 and TRBJ2-7, with a weak D call TRBD1 (5 bases). From germline, CDR1 is LNHDA and CDR2 SQIVND (reference sequence). This CDR3 has 15 amino acids. The germline V and J ends were trimmed by 0 bases and 2 bases, with 11 bases remaining between them. CDR3 bases: TGTGCCAGTAGTATAGATCCAGGGATTACCTACGAGCAGTACTTC. Its protein product is CASSIDPGITYEQYF.

This sequence joins TRBV7-9 and TRBJ1-4, with D possibly TRBD1 on 5 matching bases. Germline CDR1 SEHNR, CDR2 FQNEAQ (reference sequence). The CDR3 covers 14 residues. V was pared by 5 bases and J by 0 bases, with 7 bases between. CDR3 residues: CASSATATNEKLFF. For the CDR3, the DNA is TGTGCCAGCAGCGCGACAGCAACTAATGAAAAACTGTTTTTT.

The chain employs TRBV18 and TRBJ2-5; 7 positions match TRBD1. The CDR3 covers 13 residues. Germline CDR1 reads KGHSH; CDR2 reads LQKENI. The V gene end was trimmed by 4 bases and the J gene end by 2 bases; junction bases not matched to a gene: 1. The CDR3 DNA reads TGTGCCAGCTCACTGGGACAGCAAGAGACCCAGTACTTC. It is translated as CASSLGQQETQYF.

This chain uses TRBV27 with TRBJ1-2; a possible D gene is TRBD1 (6 bases). CDR1 and CDR2 from the germline V gene are MNHEY and SMNVEV (reference sequence). Trimming stripped 2 bases from V and 6 bases from J, with 13 bases between. This CDR3 region has 14 residues. CDR3 in amino acids: CASSLQGTRNGYTF. CDR3 nucleotide sequence: TGTGCCAGCAGTTTACAGGGGACACGAAATGGCTACACCTTC.

The chain uses TRBV29-1 and TRBJ2-2; the match to TRBD2 covers 10 bases. The CDR3 is made up of 16 amino acids. Germline trimming cut 7 bases from V and 4 bases from J; bases unmatched to any gene: 12. CDR1 is SQVTM, CDR2 ANQGSEA, per germline. This chain's CDR3 is CSATTSAGGGTGELFF. The CDR3 DNA is TGCAGCGCCACAACTTCAGCGGGAGGGGGCACCGGGGAGCTGTTTTTT.

CDR3 in DNA: TGCGCCAGCAGCTTACAGGGGGATACGCAGTATTTT. This translates into CASSLQGDTQYF. The chain joins TRBV5-1 to TRBJ2-3; TRBD1 matches at 7 bases. Germline loops: CDR1 SGHRS, CDR2 YFSETQ. This CDR3 comprises 12 residues. V lost 2 bases to trimming and J lost 6 bases; unmatched junction nucleotides: 0.

This chain uses TRBV27 with TRBJ1-1; 7 bases are shared with TRBD1. Unmatched junction bases numbered 7, after V lost 5 bases and J lost 4 bases. Germline values: CDR1 MNHEY, CDR2 SMNVEV (reference sequence). The CDR3 sequence is 14 residues long. The CDR3 DNA is TGTGCCAGCAGTGGACAGGCCACAAGCACTGAAGCTTTCTTT. This encodes CASSGQATSTEAFF.

The CDR3 bases are TGCAGCACCTCCTCGGGACAGGGAGGTTGGGGCTACACCTTC. Protein: CSTSSGQGGWGYTF. The chain uses TRBV29-1 and TRBJ1-2; 9 nucleotides agree with TRBD1. Germline V gives CDR1 SQVTM, CDR2 ANQGSEA. This CDR3 comprises 14 residues. V lost 8 bases to trimming and J lost 8 bases; unmatched junction nucleotides: 15.

This chain joins TRBV6-5 and TRBJ1-1; no reliable D call. Trimming shortened V by 6 bases and J by 3 bases, and 14 bases separated the two germline ends. Germline CDR1 is MNHEY and CDR2 is SVGAGI. CDR3 size: 14 residues. The CDR3 DNA reads TGTGCCAGCAGGCCGACGGTGGGAGACACTGAAGCTTTCTTT. Translating it yields CASRPTVGDTEAFF.

The rearrangement uses TRBV4-1 and TRBJ2-7; 9 positions match TRBD2. The CDR3 consists of 16 residues. J lost 1 base, V lost 0 bases, and 4 bases had no gene match. In germline, CDR1 is MGHRA, CDR2 YSYEKL. CDR3 protein: CASSQDRLAGSYEQYF. CDR3 nucleotides: TGCGCCAGCAGCCAAGATCGGCTAGCGGGATCCTACGAGCAGTACTTC.

Only a few counts were recorded for this clone. CDR3 coding DNA: TGTGCCAGCAGCTCACCCCGCGGAGAAGGCGAGACCCAGTACTTC. Translating gives CASSSPRGEGETQYF. The chain couples TRBV7-8 to TRBJ2-5, with D hard to call. CDR3 length: 15 residues. Germline lookup yields CDR1 SGHVS and CDR2 FQNEAQ. V was trimmed by 4 bases and J by 5 bases, leaving 17 bases between them.

The rearrangement links TRBV10-2 to TRBJ2-3; 12 nucleotides match TRBD2. Looked up from germline, CDR1 is WSHSY and CDR2 is SAAADI. V dropped 6 bases and J dropped 6; count of bases not matched to a gene: 7. CDR3 size: 15 residues. CDR3 loop: CASREGLAGGDTQYF. CDR3 sequence (DNA): TGCGCCAGCAGAGAGGGACTAGCGGGCGGGGATACGCAGTATTTT.